Listed below are T cell receptor beta chains from one sample, sequenced in a study of molecular identifiers for immune sequencing clone quantification. MiXCR, applied by TCRdb to the PCR reads, yields one record per CDR3 protein. The sample lists some 590,000 distinct CDR3 sequences, about 25% occurring once. The sequenced sample consisted of naive CD8+ T cells from blood, with Jurkat cell RNA spiked in. These TCRs come from a human donor in good health. Some libraries in this study had Jurkat cell RNA spiked in. CDR3s include the opening cysteine and the closing phenylalanine or tryptophan. D genes are given only for firm matches. The size entry is marked missing in some rows and otherwise reads once, few, many or a size class.

d_call j_call v_call clone_size cdr3_nt cdr3_aa
TRBD1 TRBJ1-5 TRBV20-1 few TGCAGTGCTAGAGAGCCGGGACAGGGCCAGCCCCAGCATTTT CSAREPGQGQPQHF
- TRBJ1-1 TRBV7-8 - TGTGCCAGCGGCTTAGTGGATCTGAACACTGAAGCTCTCTTT CASGLVDLNTEALF
- TRBJ2-7 TRBV7-9 few TGTGCCAGCAGCTTCGAAAACCGTAACTACGAGCAGTACTTC CASSFENRNYEQYF
- TRBJ1-5 TRBV18 many TGTGCCAGCAGGCGGGACTCTGATAGCAATCAGCCCCAGCATTTT CASRRDSDSNQPQHF
- TRBJ2-1 TRBV5-5 - TGTGCCAGCAGCTTCCAGACCTACAATGAGCAGTTCTTC CASSFQTYNEQFF
- TRBJ2-7 TRBV6-6 many TGTGCCAGCAGTTACCAACAGGGCGACGAGCAGTACTTC CASSYQQGDEQYF
- TRBJ1-5 TRBV5-6 many TGTGCCAGCAGCTTGAGCTGGGTCGGGGCCCAGCATTTT CASSLSWVGAQHF
- TRBJ2-3 TRBV7-2 many TGTGCCAGCAGCCCGATACCGGGACACCCCTCAGATACGCAGTATTTT CASSPIPGHPSDTQYF
TRBD1 TRBJ1-2 TRBV6-5 - TGTGCCAGCAGTTACTCCTTAGGGACAGGACAAGAGGACTTC CASSYSLGTGQEDF
- TRBJ1-5 TRBV5-1 many TGCGCCAGCAGCTTGGGGCAGAATCAGCCCCAGCATTTT CASSLGQNQPQHF
- TRBJ1-4 TRBV4-1 - TGCGTCAGCAGCCAAGAACAGCCAAACCCCAATGAAAAACTGTTTTTT CVSSQEQPNPNEKLFF
TRBD1 TRBJ1-1 TRBV5-5 - TGTGCCAGCAGCGTAGACAGGGACGCTTTCTTT CASSVDRDAFF
TRBD1 TRBJ2-2 TRBV7-9 many TGTGCCAGCAGCTTAGTGGGGACAGCCGGGGAGCTGTTTTTT CASSLVGTAGELFF
TRBD2 TRBJ2-7 TRBV20-1 - TGCAGTGCTAGGGGACTAGCGGGAGAGTCCTACGAGCAGTACTTC CSARGLAGESYEQYF
- TRBJ2-4 TRBV12-3/TRBV12-4 many TGTGCCAGCAGTTTCTCCGTAGCCAAAAACATTCAGTACTTC CASSFSVAKNIQYF
- TRBJ2-3 TRBV24-1 - TGTGCCCCCAGTGATTTGCACGGCATCCGCACAAATACGCAGTATTTT CAPSDLHGIRTNTQYF
- TRBJ2-7 TRBV7-9 many TGTGCCAGCAGCCAACCCGCCACCTACGAGCAGTACTTC CASSQPATYEQYF
- TRBJ2-7 TRBV30 once TGTGCCTGGAGTGTCCCGCCGGGTGAGCAGTACTTC CAWSVPPGEQYF
- TRBJ1-2 TRBV3-1 few TGTGCCAGCAGCCTGAAAGGCTCGGTGATCTATGGCTACACCTTC CASSLKGSVIYGYTF
TRBD2 TRBJ2-5 TRBV14 - TGTGCCAGCAGCCGAAGACTAGCGGAACTGGAGACCCAGTACTTC CASSRRLAELETQYF
TRBD2 TRBJ2-3 TRBV19 many TGTGCCAGTAGTATCGTACTAGCGGGAACTTCAGATACGCAGTATTTT CASSIVLAGTSDTQYF
TRBD1 TRBJ1-2 TRBV29-1 - TGCAGCGTTCAATTCGACAGGGACTATGGCTACACCTTC CSVQFDRDYGYTF
- TRBJ1-1 TRBV18 many TGTGCCAGCTCAGCAGTGAACACTGAAGCTTTCTTT CASSAVNTEAFF
- TRBJ1-1 TRBV29-1 - TGCAGCGCCGGCAGGGGTTTTTACACTGAAGCTTTCTTT CSAGRGFYTEAFF
TRBD2 TRBJ2-1 TRBV7-9 - TGTGCCAGCAGCTTACCCGAAGGGCGGGGGGGACCCAGTTTCTCCTACAATGAGCAGTTCTTC CASSLPEGRGGPSFSYNEQFF
- TRBJ1-1 TRBV5-4 many TGTGCCAGCAGTCAGCTGGAGGATAGGGATATAGCTTTCTTT CASSQLEDRDIAFF
TRBD2 TRBJ2-1 TRBV7-9 few TGTGCCAGCAGCTCCTCTAGCGGCGCCTACAATGAGCAGTTCTTC CASSSSSGAYNEQFF
TRBD1 TRBJ1-5 TRBV30 - TGTGCCTGGGGCCGGGACAGCACTCAGCCCCAGCATTTT CAWGRDSTQPQHF
- TRBJ2-1 TRBV27 - TGTGCCAGCAGCCATTGGGGGACCACCTACAATGAGCAGTTCTTC CASSHWGTTYNEQFF
TRBD1 TRBJ2-1 TRBV20-1 few TGCAGTGCTAGATCCCGGGACAGAACGTACAATGAGCAGTTCTTC CSARSRDRTYNEQFF
- TRBJ1-4 TRBV29-1 many TGCAGCGCCCGATATCGCGAAAAACTGTTTTTT CSARYREKLFF
TRBD2 TRBJ2-1 TRBV7-6 - TGTGCCAGCAGCCTTTATTTAGCGGGGTCCTACACTGAGCAGTTCTTC CASSLYLAGSYTEQFF
- TRBJ2-3 TRBV27 few TGTGCCAGCAGTTTGGTGATTGGGGCGGGCACAGATACGCAGTATTTT CASSLVIGAGTDTQYF
TRBD2 TRBJ2-5 TRBV30 few TGTGCCTGGATACTAGCGGGGGGGCCAGAGACCCAGTACTTC CAWILAGGPETQYF
- TRBJ2-1 TRBV11-2 - TGTGCCAGCAGCCTCCGGGCAGGGAGTGAGCAGTTCTTC CASSLRAGSEQFF
TRBD2 TRBJ2-7 TRBV10-3 - TGTGCCATCGGTGATGGGACTAGCGTTGACGAGCAGTACTTC CAIGDGTSVDEQYF
TRBD1 TRBJ1-1 TRBV4-3 few TGCGCCAGCAGCCAAGATAGGACAGGGATGAACACTGAAGCTTTCTTT CASSQDRTGMNTEAFF